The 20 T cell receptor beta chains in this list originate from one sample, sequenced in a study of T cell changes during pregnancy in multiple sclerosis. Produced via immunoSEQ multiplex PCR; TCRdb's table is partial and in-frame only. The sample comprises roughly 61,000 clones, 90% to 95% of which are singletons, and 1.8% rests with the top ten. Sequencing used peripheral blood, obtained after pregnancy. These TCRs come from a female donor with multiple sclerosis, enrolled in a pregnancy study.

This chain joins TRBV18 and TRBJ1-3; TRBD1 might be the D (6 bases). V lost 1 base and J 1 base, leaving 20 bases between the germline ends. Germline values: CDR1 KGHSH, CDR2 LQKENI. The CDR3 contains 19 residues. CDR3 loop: CASSPQTGTLARSGNTIYF. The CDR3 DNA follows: TGTGCCAGCTCACCACAGACGGGGACACTTGCTCGTTCTGGAAACACCATATATTTT.

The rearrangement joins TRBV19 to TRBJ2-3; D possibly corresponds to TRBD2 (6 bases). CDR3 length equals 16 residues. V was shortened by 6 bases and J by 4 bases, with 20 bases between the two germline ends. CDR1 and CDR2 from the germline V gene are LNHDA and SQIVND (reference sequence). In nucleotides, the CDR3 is TGTGCCAGTAGCCAAAGAAGGGCGGGAAGTGCAGATACGCAGTATTTT. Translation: CASSQRRAGSADTQYF.

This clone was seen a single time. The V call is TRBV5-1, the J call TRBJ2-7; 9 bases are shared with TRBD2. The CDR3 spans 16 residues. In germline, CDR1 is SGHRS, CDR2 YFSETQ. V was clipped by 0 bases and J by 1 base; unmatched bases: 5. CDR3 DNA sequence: TGCGCCAGCAGCTTGGAGCTAGCGGGGTCTTCCTACGAGCAGTACTTC. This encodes CASSLELAGSSYEQYF.

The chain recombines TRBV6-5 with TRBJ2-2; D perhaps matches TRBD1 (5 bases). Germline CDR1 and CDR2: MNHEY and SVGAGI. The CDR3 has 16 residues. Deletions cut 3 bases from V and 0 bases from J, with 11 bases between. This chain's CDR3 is CASSYSRQTNTGELFF. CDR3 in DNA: TGTGCCAGCAGTTATTCCCGACAGACGAACACCGGGGAGCTGTTTTTT.

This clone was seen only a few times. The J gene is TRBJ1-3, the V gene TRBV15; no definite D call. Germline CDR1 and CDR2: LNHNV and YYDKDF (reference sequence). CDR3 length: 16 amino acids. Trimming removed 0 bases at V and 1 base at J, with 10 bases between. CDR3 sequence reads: CATSRDGRGSGNTIYF. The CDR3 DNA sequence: TGTGCCACCAGCAGAGATGGCCGGGGTTCTGGAAACACCATATATTTT.

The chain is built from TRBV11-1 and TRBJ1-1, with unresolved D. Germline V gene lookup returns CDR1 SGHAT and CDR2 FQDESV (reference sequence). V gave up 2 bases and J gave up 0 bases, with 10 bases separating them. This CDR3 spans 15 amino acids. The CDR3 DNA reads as TGTGCCAGCAGCTTATTGCGGAATCTGAACACTGAAGCTTTCTTT. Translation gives CASSLLRNLNTEAFF.

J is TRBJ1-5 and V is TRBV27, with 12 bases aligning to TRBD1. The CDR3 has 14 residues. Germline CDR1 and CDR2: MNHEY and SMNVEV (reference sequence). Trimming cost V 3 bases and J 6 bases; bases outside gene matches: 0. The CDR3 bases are TGTGCCAGCAGTTTGGGACAGGGGGCTCAGCCCCAGCATTTT. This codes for CASSLGQGAQPQHF.

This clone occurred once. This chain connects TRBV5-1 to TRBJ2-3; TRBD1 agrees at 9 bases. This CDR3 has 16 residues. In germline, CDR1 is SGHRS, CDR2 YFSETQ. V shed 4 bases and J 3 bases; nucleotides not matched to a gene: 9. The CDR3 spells CASSHGQGWGTDTQYF. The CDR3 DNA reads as TGCGCCAGCAGCCACGGACAGGGGTGGGGGACAGATACGCAGTATTTT.

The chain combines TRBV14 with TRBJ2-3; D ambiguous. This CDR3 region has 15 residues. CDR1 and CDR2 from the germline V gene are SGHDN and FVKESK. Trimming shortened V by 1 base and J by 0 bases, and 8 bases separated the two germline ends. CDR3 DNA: TGTGCCAGCAGCCAAGTACCAGTTAGCACAGATACGCAGTATTTT. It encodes CASSQVPVSTDTQYF.

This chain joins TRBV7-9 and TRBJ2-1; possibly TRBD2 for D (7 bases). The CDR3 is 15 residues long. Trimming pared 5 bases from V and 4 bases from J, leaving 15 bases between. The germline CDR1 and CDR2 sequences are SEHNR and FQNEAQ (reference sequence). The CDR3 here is CASSPAGGPYNEQFF. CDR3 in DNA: TGTGCCAGCAGCCCCGCCGGGGGGCCTTACAATGAGCAGTTCTTC.

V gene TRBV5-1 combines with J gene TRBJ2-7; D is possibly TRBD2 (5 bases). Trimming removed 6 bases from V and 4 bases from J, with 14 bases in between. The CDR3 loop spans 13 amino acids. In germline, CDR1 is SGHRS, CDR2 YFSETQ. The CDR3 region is CASTWSEGYEQYF. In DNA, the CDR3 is TGCGCCAGCACGTGGAGCGAGGGTTACGAGCAGTACTTC.

CDR3 region: CASSGSESSYEQYF. DNA of the CDR3: TGCGCCAGCAGCGGCTCTGAAAGCTCCTACGAGCAGTACTTC. The V call is TRBV5-1, the J call TRBJ2-7, with unresolved D. V was shortened by 4 bases and J by 0 bases, with 11 bases between the two germline ends. This CDR3 is 14 amino acids long. CDR1 is SGHRS and CDR2 is YFSETQ in the germline V gene.

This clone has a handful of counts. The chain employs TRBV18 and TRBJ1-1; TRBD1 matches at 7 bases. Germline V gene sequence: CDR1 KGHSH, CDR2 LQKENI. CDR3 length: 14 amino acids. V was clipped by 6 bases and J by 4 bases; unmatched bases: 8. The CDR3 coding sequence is TGTGCCAGCTCCCAACAGGGGTTGGGCACTGAAGCTTTCTTT. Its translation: CASSQQGLGTEAFF.

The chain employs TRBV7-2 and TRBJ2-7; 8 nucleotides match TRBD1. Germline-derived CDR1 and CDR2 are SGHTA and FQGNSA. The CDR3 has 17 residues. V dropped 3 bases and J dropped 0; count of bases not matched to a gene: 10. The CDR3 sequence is CASSFPQGAGSSYEQYF. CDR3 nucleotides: TGTGCCAGCAGCTTTCCCCAGGGGGCGGGAAGCTCCTACGAGCAGTACTTC.

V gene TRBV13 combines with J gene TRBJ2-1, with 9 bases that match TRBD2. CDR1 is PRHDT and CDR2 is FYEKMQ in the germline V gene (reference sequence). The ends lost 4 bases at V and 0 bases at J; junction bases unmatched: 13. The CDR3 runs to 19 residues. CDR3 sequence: CASSSLPAGGGSSYNEQFF. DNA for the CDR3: TGTGCCAGCAGCTCCCTTCCCGCGGGAGGGGGGAGCTCCTACAATGAGCAGTTCTTC.

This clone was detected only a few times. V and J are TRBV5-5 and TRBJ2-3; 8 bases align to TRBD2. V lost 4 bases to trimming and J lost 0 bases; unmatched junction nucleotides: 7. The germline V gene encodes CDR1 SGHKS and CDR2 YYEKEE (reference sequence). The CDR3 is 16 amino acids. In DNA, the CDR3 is TGTGCCAGCAGCGTAGATAGCGGGGTTAGCACAGATACGCAGTATTTT. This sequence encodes CASSVDSGVSTDTQYF.

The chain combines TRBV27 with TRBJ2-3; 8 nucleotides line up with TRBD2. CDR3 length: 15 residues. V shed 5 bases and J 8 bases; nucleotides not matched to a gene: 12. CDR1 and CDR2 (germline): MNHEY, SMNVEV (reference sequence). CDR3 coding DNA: TGTGCCAGCAGTAGGGCTAGCGGGTATATTGGTACGCAGTATTTT. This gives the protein CASSRASGYIGTQYF.

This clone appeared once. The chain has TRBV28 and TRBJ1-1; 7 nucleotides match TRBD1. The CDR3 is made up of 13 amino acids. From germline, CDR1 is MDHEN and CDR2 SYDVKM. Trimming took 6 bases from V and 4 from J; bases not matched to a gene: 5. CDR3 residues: CASSPDRVTEAFF. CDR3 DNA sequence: TGTGCCAGCAGCCCAGACAGGGTCACTGAAGCTTTCTTT. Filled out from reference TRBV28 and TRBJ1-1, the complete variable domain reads DVKVTQSSRYLVKRTGEKVFLECVQDMDHENMFWYRQDPGLGLRLIYFSYDVKMKEKGDIPEGYSVSREKKERFSLILESASTNQTSMYLCASSPDRVTEAFFGQGTRLTVV.

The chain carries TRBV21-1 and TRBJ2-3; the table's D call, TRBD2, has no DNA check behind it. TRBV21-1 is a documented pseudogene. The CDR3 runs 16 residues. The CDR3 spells CASSTKGEPSTDTQYF. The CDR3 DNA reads TGTGCCAGCAGCACTAAGGGAGAACCTAGCACAGATACGCAGTATTTT.

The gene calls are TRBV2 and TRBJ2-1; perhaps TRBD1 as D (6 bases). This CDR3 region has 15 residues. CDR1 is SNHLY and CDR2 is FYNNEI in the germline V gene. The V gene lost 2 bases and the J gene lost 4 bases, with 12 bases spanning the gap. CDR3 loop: CASSERGSEYNEQFF. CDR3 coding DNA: TGTGCCAGCAGTGAAAGGGGGAGCGAATACAATGAGCAGTTCTTC.